This TCR beta chain was obtained from a study of cytomegalovirus exposure and HLA in healthy donors. Study-wide context: Approximately 85 million unique TCRs from HLA-typed donors made up an early data release.

Findings and caveats of the study: One variant, a missense change in DCLRE1C, was linked in a later analysis to TCR beta V- and J-gene trimming.

This clone has just a few counts. What it recognizes is unknown. Primers included in the PCR were 60 Vbeta and 13 Jbeta primers. Repertoires were generated with immunoSEQ multiplex PCR, while TCRdb's copy carries only in-frame clones and drops some. The sample carries 160,000 or so clones, 79% recorded once. The length of the CDR3 is 16 residues. The germline V gene has CDR1 MDHEN and CDR2 SYDVKM. With V trimmed by 6 bases and J by 6 bases, 14 bases remained unmatched. The specimen sequenced was PBMCs. This chain joins TRBV28 and TRBJ2-3, with 8 bases fitting TRBD2. This receptor was taken from a man aged 35-49 years in good health and CMV-seronegative. CDR3 in amino acids: CASRRGLALSRDTQYF. DNA of the CDR3: TGTGCCAGCAGACGAGGACTAGCTTTAAGTAGGGATACGCAGTATTTT.